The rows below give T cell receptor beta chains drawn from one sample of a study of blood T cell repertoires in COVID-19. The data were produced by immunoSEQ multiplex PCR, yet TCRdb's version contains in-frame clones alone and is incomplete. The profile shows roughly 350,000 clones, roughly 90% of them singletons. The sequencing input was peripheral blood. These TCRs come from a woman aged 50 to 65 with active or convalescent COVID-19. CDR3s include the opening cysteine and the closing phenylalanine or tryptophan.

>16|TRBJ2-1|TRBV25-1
CASSEWGGGKGGEQFF
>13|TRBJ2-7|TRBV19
CASSRDRSYEQYF
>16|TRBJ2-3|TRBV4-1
CASSRGLAGSTDTQYF
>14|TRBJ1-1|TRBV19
CASRRWGDGTEAFF
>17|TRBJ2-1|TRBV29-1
CSVERTSGARGYNEQFF
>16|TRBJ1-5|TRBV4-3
CASSRPDRAGNQPQHF
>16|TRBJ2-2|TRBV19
CASSTPQGLFTGELFF
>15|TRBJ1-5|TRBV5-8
CASSPGGNSNQPQHF
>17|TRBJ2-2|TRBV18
CASSPPGLAGASGELFF
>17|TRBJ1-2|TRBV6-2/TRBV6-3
CASSYSPQGAEDYGYTF
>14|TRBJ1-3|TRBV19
CASSIFSSGNTIYF
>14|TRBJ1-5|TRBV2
CASSDRGWNQPQHF
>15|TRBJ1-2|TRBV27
CASSSRLSTGSGYTF
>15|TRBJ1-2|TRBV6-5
CASSYSLQGAYGYTF
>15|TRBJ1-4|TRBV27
CASSPRKAPNEKLFF
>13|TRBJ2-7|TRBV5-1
CASSLWDSREQYF
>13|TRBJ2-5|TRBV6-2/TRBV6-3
CASSPSEQETQYF
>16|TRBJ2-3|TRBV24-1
CATSDFASGLTDTQYF
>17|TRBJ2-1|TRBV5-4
CASSLTTGQGAVDEQFF
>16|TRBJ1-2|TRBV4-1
CASSQGATGTDYGYTF
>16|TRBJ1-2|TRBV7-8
CASSSQGQGGTNGYTF
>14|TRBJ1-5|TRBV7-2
CASSLRGGDQPQHF
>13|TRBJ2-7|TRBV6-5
CASSYQGAYEQYF
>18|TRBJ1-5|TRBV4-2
CASSQESLYGLINQPQHF
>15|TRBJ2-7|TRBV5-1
CASSLGAGGPYEQYF
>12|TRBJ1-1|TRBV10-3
CAIGAGNTEAFF
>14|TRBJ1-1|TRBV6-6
CASRIDRERTEAFF
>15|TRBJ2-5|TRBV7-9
CASSRGQGTQETQYF
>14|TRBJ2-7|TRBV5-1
CASKPGTGPYEQYF
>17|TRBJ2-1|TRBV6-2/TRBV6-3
CASSYQTGTGGNNEQFF
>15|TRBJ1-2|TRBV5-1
CASSLPGQGNYGYTF
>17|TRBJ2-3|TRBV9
CASSVGPAWRGTDTQYF
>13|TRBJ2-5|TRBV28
CASSYRQRETQYF
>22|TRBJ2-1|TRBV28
CASSLSGEPGLAGFSSYNEQFF
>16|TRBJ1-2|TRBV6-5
CASSYSSGDGNYGYTF
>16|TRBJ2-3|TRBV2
CASSTQGAIPTDTQYF
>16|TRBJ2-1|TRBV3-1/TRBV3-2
CASSPTRLAGYNEQFF
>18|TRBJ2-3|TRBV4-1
CASSQELDRALLGDTQYF
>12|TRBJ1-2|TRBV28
CASSSLFYGYTF
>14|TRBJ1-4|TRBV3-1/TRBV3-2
CASSQDTKGLLLFF
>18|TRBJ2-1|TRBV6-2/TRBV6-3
CASSYSRSGGASYNEQFF
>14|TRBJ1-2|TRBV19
CASSMWPDPGGYTF
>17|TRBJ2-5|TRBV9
CASSVPDREGIGETQYF
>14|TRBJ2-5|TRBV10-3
CASSYSPGEETQYF
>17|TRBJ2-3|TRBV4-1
CASSHGKLAGSTDTQYF
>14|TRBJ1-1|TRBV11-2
CASSLSGGGTEAFF
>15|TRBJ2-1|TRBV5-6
CASSRTPGGYNEQFF
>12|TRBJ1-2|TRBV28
CASSLSGWGYTF
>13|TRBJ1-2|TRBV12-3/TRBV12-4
CASRGTGTAGYTF
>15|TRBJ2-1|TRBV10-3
CAISESGGALDEQFF
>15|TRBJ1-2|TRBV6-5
CASRATGALLYGYTF
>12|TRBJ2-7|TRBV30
CAWNRVRDEQYF
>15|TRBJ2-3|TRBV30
CAWSSGTSSGDTQYF